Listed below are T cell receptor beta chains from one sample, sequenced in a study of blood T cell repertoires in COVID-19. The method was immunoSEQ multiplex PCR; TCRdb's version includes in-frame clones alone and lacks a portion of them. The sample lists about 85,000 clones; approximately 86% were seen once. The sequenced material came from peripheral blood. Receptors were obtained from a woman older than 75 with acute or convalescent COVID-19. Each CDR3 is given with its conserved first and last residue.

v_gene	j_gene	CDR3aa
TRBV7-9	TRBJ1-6	CASSFSNDGNSPLHF
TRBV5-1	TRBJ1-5	CASSLGGSQPQHF
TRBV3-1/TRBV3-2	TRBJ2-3	CASSQESGGGDTQYF
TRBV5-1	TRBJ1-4	CASSAGVGTGNEKLFF
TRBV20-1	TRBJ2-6	CSASGQGFGANVLTF
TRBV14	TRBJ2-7	CASSQDRVMSPQQYF
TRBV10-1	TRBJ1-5	CASSEKGGDRFYSNQPQHF
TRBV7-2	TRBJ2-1	CASSTIAGTYNEQFF
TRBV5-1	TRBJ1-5	CASSLEGRTNQPQHF
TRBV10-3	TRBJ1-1	CAISVSRPMNTEAFF
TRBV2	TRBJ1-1	CASRDLREAFF
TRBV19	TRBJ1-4	CASSLRGQTNEKLFF
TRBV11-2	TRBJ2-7	CASSLDRSSGASEQYF
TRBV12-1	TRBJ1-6	CASSSHRGICSPLHF
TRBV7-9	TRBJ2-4	CASSLVAGTLAKNIQYF
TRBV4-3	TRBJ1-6	CASSLGHDGSPLHF
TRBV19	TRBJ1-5	CASSRQGAESNQPQHF
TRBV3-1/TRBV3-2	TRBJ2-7	CASTQGQASYEQYF
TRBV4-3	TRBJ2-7	CASSLRGQDYEQYF
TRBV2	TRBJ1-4	CASSKTTTNEKLFF
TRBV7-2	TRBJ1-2	CASSLGGASAYGYTF
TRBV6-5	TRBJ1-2	CASSYDRDYGYTF
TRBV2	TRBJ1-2	CASSEQYYGYTF
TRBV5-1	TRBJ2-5	CASSLLVSSQETQYF
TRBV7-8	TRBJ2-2	CASSPTTEFNTGELFF
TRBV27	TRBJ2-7	CASKLTLVADYVEQYF
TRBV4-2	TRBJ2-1	CASSQAGGGSYNEQFF
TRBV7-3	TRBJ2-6	CASSPLGMITGANVLTF
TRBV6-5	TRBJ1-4	CASSSGWTTNEKLFF